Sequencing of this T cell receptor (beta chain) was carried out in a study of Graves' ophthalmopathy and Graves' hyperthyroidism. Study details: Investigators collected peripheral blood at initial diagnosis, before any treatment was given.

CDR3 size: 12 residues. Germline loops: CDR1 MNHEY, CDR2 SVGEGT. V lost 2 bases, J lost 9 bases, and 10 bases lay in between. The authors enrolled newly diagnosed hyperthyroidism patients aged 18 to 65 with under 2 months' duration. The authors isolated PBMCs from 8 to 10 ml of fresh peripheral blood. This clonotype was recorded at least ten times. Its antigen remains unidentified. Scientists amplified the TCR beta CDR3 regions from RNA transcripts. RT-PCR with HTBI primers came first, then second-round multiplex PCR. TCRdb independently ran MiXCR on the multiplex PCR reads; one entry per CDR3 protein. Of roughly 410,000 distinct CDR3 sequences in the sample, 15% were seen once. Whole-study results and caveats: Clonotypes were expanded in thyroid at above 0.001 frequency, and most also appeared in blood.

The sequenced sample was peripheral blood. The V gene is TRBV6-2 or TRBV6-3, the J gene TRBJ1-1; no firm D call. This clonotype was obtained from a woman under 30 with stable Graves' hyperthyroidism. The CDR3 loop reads CASSYSSDQAFF. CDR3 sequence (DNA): TGTGCCAGCAGTTACAGCAGTGACCAAGCTTTCTTT.